This T cell receptor beta chain came from a study of somatic mutations in cytotoxic T cells in rheumatoid arthritis. Across the whole study: Blood samples of 30 ml were drawn from patients (in EDTA) right after diagnosis and before any treatment. Sorting by flow gave nearly 100% purity for some V beta antibody-stained T-cell populations, including V beta1+ cells sequenced for TCRB.

The CDR3 runs 14 residues. CDR1 SGDLS and CDR2 YYNGEE come from the germline V gene. Trimming stripped 4 bases from V and 4 bases from J, with 14 bases between. Sequencing was performed with immunoSEQ multiplex PCR; in TCRdb, only in-frame clones are kept and a portion is missing. Seen here are some 20,000 clones, approximately 67% observed once, and the top ten hold over 15%. Findings of the study overall: A rise in CD8+ clonality with age was seen in rheumatoid arthritis patients but not in healthy controls.

Remarks on this clone: Antigen specificity is unknown.

CD4+ and CD8+ cells were isolated by positive magnetic bead selection, with purity checked by flow cytometry. Material for sequencing was CD8+ T cells sorted from blood. The chain couples TRBV9 to TRBJ1-2; D is perhaps TRBD1 (6 bases). The sequence came from an adult with rheumatoid arthritis. The CDR3 DNA follows: TGTGCCAGCAGCCCAGAGGGGGTGGGCTATGGCTACACCTTC. Translating gives CASSPEGVGYGYTF.